This TCR beta chain was captured by sequencing in a study of cytotoxic CD8 clonotypes in ibrutinib-treated CLL. Study overall: Included were about a dozen relapsed/refractory and about 15 treatment-naive patients, of whom some 18 were IGHV unmutated. Productive templates per sample averaged nearly 260,000; productive rearrangements, just under 95,000. Broader study findings: Patients had baseline clonality above age-matched healthy donors, and this clonality moved with circulating CD8+ T-cell counts.

Germline CDR1 reads SGHVS; CDR2 reads FNYEAQ. The CDR3 contains 14 residues. The V and J ends lost 0 bases and 1 base respectively, with 6 bases between them. Notes on this clone: Its cognate antigen is unknown.

The method was immunoSEQ multiplex PCR; TCRdb's version includes in-frame clones alone and lacks a portion of them. The data hold around 70,000 clones, with approximately 90% observed a single time. The TCR was taken from a human donor with chronic lymphocytic leukemia. The chain uses TRBV7-6 and TRBJ2-5; no clear D gene. Sequencing was performed on PBMCs, taken after 12 months of ibrutinib treatment. For the CDR3, the DNA is TGTGCCAGCAGCTTAGCTCGTGGCCAAGAGACCCAGTACTTC. Its translation is CASSLARGQETQYF.